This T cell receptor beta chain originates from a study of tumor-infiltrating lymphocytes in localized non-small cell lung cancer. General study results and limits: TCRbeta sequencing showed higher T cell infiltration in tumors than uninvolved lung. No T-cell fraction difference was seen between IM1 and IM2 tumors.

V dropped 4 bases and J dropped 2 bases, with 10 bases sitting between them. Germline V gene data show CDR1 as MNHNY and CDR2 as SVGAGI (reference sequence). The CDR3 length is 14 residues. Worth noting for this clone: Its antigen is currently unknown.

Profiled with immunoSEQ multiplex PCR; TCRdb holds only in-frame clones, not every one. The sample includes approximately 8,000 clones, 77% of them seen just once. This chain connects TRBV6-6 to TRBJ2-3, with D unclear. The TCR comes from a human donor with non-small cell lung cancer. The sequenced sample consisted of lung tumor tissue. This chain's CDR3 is CASSSVADTDTQYF. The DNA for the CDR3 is TGTGCCAGCAGTTCGGTAGCCGACACAGATACGCAGTATTTT.